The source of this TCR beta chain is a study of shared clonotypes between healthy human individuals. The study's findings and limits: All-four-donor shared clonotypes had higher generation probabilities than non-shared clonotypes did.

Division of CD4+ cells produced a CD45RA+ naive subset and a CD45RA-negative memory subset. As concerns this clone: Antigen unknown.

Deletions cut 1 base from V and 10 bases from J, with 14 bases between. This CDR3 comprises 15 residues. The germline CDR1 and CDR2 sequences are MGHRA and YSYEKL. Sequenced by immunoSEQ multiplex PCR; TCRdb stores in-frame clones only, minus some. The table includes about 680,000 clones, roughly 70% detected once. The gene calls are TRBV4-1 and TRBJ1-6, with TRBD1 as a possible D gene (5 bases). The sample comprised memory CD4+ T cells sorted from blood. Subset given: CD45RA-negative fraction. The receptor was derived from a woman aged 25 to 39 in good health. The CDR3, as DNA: TGCGCCAGCAGCCAAGTAACCGAGGGACGCTCACCCCTCCACTTT. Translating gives CASSQVTEGRSPLHF.